This T cell receptor beta chain comes out of a study of cytomegalovirus exposure and HLA in healthy donors. Findings of the study overall: Indistinguishable V segments such as TRBV6-2 and TRBV6-3 were excluded. Cytomegalovirus association was listed for about 170 TCR beta chains.

Primers included in the PCR were 60 Vbeta and 13 Jbeta primers. Profiled with immunoSEQ multiplex PCR; TCRdb holds only in-frame clones, not every one. In the table there are some 170,000 clones, 70% to 80% of which are singletons. The V gene lost 4 bases and the J gene lost 2 bases, with 9 bases spanning the gap. The CDR3 length is 14 residues. CDR1 is LNHDA, CDR2 SQIVND, per germline (reference sequence). As concerns this clone: Its antigen is not identified.

Specimen: PBMCs. The receptor comes from a woman aged 40 to 49 in good health and CMV-seronegative. J is TRBJ1-3 and V is TRBV19; possibly TRBD1 for D (5 bases). The CDR3 bases are TGTGCCAGTAGTAAGGGGTCTACTGGAAACACCATATATTTT. This translates into CASSKGSTGNTIYF.